This TCR beta chain was captured in a study of T cell responses to AZD1222 COVID-19 vaccine. Sequenced by immunoSEQ multiplex PCR; TCRdb stores in-frame clones only, minus some. This sample yields about 190,000 clones, of which 87% are seen a single time; around 2.5% belongs to the top ten. This CDR3 contains 16 residues. V was cut by 2 bases and J by 7 bases, with 20 bases left in between. Germline V CDR1 and CDR2: LNHDA, SQIVND (reference sequence). This clone was picked up a small number of times. The sequences come from peripheral blood, collected on day 0 of MenACWY control vaccination. This chain connects TRBV19 to TRBJ1-1; D is ambiguous. This TCR was recovered from an adult in good health. For the CDR3, the DNA is TGTGCCAGTAGTATATCCCCGAGCCCCGTTATGGGTGAAGCTTTCTTT. Its protein is CASSISPSPVMGEAFF.